This TCR beta chain was sequenced for a study of T cell changes during pregnancy in multiple sclerosis. TCRdb keeps only in-frame clones here, not all; method: immunoSEQ multiplex PCR. The sample lists around 110,000 clones; about 93% were seen once. The input for sequencing was peripheral blood, taken in the third trimester of pregnancy. The receptor's source is a female donor with multiple sclerosis, enrolled in a pregnancy study.

The DNA for the CDR3 is TGTGCCAGCAGCGACGGACTAGCCCCTAACACCGGGGAGCTGTTTTTT. This sequence encodes CASSDGLAPNTGELFF. The gene calls are TRBV5-4 and TRBJ2-2; 8 bases line up with TRBD2. Germline values: CDR1 SGHNT, CDR2 YYREEE (reference sequence). V was pared by 4 bases and J by 2 bases, with 7 bases of the junction left unmatched. The CDR3 covers 16 residues.